Shown below are 27 T cell receptor beta chains from a single sample sequenced in a study of T cells after somatic rescue of genetic block. Assay: immunoSEQ multiplex PCR; the TCRdb copy retains only in-frame clones and omits some. The data contain around 100,000 clones, 90% to 95% of them singletons. Sequenced: peripheral blood mononuclear cells (PBMCs). These receptors originate from a young woman.

This clone has only one observation. CDR3: CASSQGTAYGYTF. For the CDR3, the DNA is TGTGCCAGCAGCCAAGGGACGGCTTATGGCTACACCTTC. The J gene is TRBJ1-2, the V gene TRBV7-3, with TRBD1 as a possible D gene (5 bases). CDR3 size: 13 residues. In germline, CDR1 is SGHTA, CDR2 FQGTGA. V lost 5 bases, J lost 5 bases, and 12 bases lay in between.

A remark on this clone: One end of the junction is discordant with germline, which a read error may explain. The gene calls are TRBV28 and TRBJ1-2; 7 bases fit TRBD1. CDR1 MDHEN and CDR2 SYDVKM come from the germline V gene. This CDR3 spans 13 amino acids. DNA for the CDR3: TGTGCCAGCACCAAGGGGGCTAAGTATGGCTACACCTTC. Translated: CASTKGAKYGYTF.

V usage is TRBV5-4 and J usage is TRBJ1-1; TRBD1 is a possible D gene (5 bases). There are 16 residues in the CDR3. The germline V gene encodes CDR1 SGHNT and CDR2 YYREEE (reference sequence). Trimming left V 4 bases short and J 8 bases short, with 24 bases between. In nucleotides, the CDR3 is TGTGCCAGCAGCCCCGCAACCGGGACCCGGACCAGGGAAGCTTTCTTT. Translated, it gives CASSPATGTRTREAFF.

The CDR3 DNA sequence: TGTGCCTGGAACAGGGGGGGCTACACCTTC. Translation: CAWNRGGYTF. V usage is TRBV30 and J usage is TRBJ1-2; TRBD1 matches at 8 bases. Germline CDR1 GTSNPN, CDR2 SVGIG (reference sequence). The junction had 0 bases not matched to a gene; V was cut back by 4 bases and J by 8 bases. The CDR3 has 10 amino acids.

The sample holds one count of this clone. In DNA form, the CDR3 reads TGCAGCGTTGGATTGCGGGGGGCCGGGCCAGATACGCAGTATTTT. Residues: CSVGLRGAGPDTQYF. The chain links TRBV29-1 to TRBJ2-3, with 8 bases lining up with TRBD2. Germline V gives CDR1 SQVTM, CDR2 ANQGSEA. The length of the CDR3 is 15 residues. V lost 4 bases to trimming and J lost 4 bases; unmatched junction nucleotides: 10.

This clone was picked up a small number of times. This chain connects TRBV5-1 to TRBJ1-6; a possible D gene is TRBD1 (6 bases). The ends were cut back, 2 bases at V and 9 bases at J, with 12 bases in the middle. Germline lookup yields CDR1 SGHRS and CDR2 YFSETQ. The length of the CDR3 is 14 residues. The CDR3 nucleotides are TGCGCCAGCAGCTTCGTGGGGGCGGGTTCACCCCTCCACTTT. This translates into CASSFVGAGSPLHF.

The genes are TRBV21-1 and TRBJ2-7; the table's TRBD1 call for D was not verified on the DNA. TRBV21-1 is labeled a pseudogene. The CDR3 runs to 11 residues. CDR3 bases: TGTGCCAGCGACAGCTCCTACGAGCAGTACTTC. This encodes CASDSSYEQYF.

The genes are TRBV30 and TRBJ2-7, with 7 bases lining up with TRBD1. The CDR3 totals 13 residues. With V trimmed by 4 bases and J by 2 bases, 5 bases remained unmatched. Germline CDR1 is GTSNPN and CDR2 is SVGIG (reference sequence). CDR3 sequence (DNA): TGTGCCTGGACTAATGACAGGGCCTACGAGCAGTACTTC. It encodes CAWTNDRAYEQYF.

V and J are TRBV28 and TRBJ2-1; TRBD2 is a possible D gene (6 bases). CDR1 and CDR2 (germline): MDHEN, SYDVKM. The CDR3 is made up of 11 amino acids. Trimming stripped 6 bases from V and 12 bases from J, with 12 bases between. The CDR3 sequence: CASSPGGPQFF. CDR3 DNA sequence: TGTGCCAGCAGCCCCGGGGGTCCGCAGTTCTTC.

The chain recombines TRBV11-3 with TRBJ2-7; tentatively, D is TRBD1 or TRBD2 (7 bases each). This CDR3 has 15 residues. Trimming left V 5 bases short and J 7 bases short, with 21 bases between. Germline assignment: CDR1 SGHNT and CDR2 YENEEA. This chain's CDR3 is CASSRRAQGGREQYF. The CDR3 coding sequence is TGTGCCAGCAGCCGAAGGGCCCAGGGGGGGAGGGAGCAGTACTTC.

This clone is a singleton in its sample. The V gene is TRBV7-2, the J gene TRBJ1-2; D is undetermined. CDR3 size: 14 residues. V was shortened by 5 bases and J by 1 base, with 11 bases between the two germline ends. CDR1 and CDR2 from the germline V gene are SGHTA and FQGNSA. CDR3 bases: TGTGCCAGCAGCCTACTCCAGAGTAACTATGGCTACACCTTC. Its translation: CASSLLQSNYGYTF.

The chain has TRBV5-4 and TRBJ1-1, with 9 positions matching TRBD1. Per germline, CDR1 SGHNT and CDR2 YYREEE (reference sequence). The length of the CDR3 is 15 residues. The V segment lost 1 base and the J segment 3 bases; nucleotides outside the gene matches: 4. CDR3 residues: CASSLKQGAYTEAFF. As DNA, the CDR3 is TGTGCCAGCAGCTTGAAACAGGGGGCATACACTGAAGCTTTCTTT.

The rearrangement uses TRBV5-6 and TRBJ2-1; 8 bases are shared with TRBD2. Germline-derived CDR1 and CDR2 are SGHDT and YYEEEE. There are 13 residues in the CDR3. J was trimmed by 7 bases and V by 6 bases; bases with no gene match: 6. CDR3 DNA: TGTGCCAGCATCCTTGGCGGGGGGAATGAGCAGTTCTTC. It translates to CASILGGGNEQFF. The whole variable domain, remainder taken from reference TRBV5-6 and TRBJ2-1, is DAGVTQSPTHLIKTRGQQVTLRCSPKSGHDTVSWYQQALGQGPQFIFQYYEEEERQRGNFPDRFSGHQFPNYSSELNVNALLLGDSALYLCASILGGGNEQFFGPGTRLTVL.

The rearrangement links TRBV7-6 to TRBJ2-2, with 11 nucleotides matching TRBD2. The CDR3 covers 16 residues. The J segment lost 7 bases and the V segment lost 6 bases, leaving 10 bases of the junction unmatched. CDR1 is SGHVS and CDR2 is FNYEAQ in the germline V gene. The CDR3: CASSSLAGERSGELFF. Here the CDR3 DNA reads TGTGCCAGCAGTTCACTAGCGGGGGAGAGGAGCGGGGAGCTGTTTTTT.

The V call is TRBV9, the J call TRBJ2-4; 9 bases agree with TRBD1. The CDR3 contains 16 residues. V was clipped by 3 bases and J by 2 bases; unmatched bases: 6. Germline-derived CDR1 and CDR2 are SGDLS and YYNGEE. CDR3 region: CASSEQGADPKNIQYF. For the CDR3, the DNA is TGTGCCAGCAGCGAACAGGGGGCCGACCCCAAAAACATTCAGTACTTC.

CDR3 coding DNA: TGTGCCTGGCTACAGGGGGCGGGCAATGAGCAGTTCTTC. Translating it yields CAWLQGAGNEQFF. This chain uses TRBV30 with TRBJ2-1; 9 nucleotides align to TRBD1. Germline V lookup: CDR1 GTSNPN, CDR2 SVGIG (reference sequence). The junction had 5 bases not matched to a gene; V was cut back by 5 bases and J by 6 bases. CDR3 length: 13 residues.

The genes are TRBV5-4 and TRBJ1-3; D remains ambiguous. This CDR3 region has 13 residues. Germline V lookup: CDR1 SGHNT, CDR2 YYREEE (reference sequence). The V gene lost 2 bases and the J gene lost 3 bases, with 6 bases spanning the gap. The CDR3 region is CASSFSGGNTIYF. DNA for the CDR3: TGTGCCAGCAGCTTTTCGGGTGGAAACACCATATATTTT.

This rearrangement joins TRBV5-1 to TRBJ2-1; tentative D call: TRBD2 (7 bases). The CDR3 length is 17 residues. Germline assignment: CDR1 SGHRS and CDR2 YFSETQ. Trimming pared 2 bases from V and 6 bases from J, leaving 21 bases between. The CDR3 DNA reads as TGCGCCAGCAGCTTCTCCTCTGGCGGGGGCCCAATCAATGAGCAGTTCTTC. Translation gives CASSFSSGGGPINEQFF.

The rearrangement joins TRBV13 to TRBJ2-7; D might be TRBD1 (5 bases). V was pared by 5 bases and J by 1 base, with 6 bases between. The CDR3 runs 12 residues. Per the germline V gene, CDR1 is PRHDT and CDR2 is FYEKMQ (reference sequence). CDR3 in DNA: TGTGCCAGCAGCCGACAGTCCTACGAGCAGTACTTC. Translation: CASSRQSYEQYF.

The chain recombines TRBV6-5 with TRBJ1-3; D ambiguous. From germline, CDR1 is MNHEY and CDR2 SVGAGI. This CDR3 region has 14 residues. Trimming shortened V by 5 bases and J by 0 bases, and 8 bases separated the two germline ends. The CDR3 here is CASSLLSSGNTIYF. The CDR3 DNA is TGTGCCAGCAGTCTCCTAAGCTCTGGAAACACCATATATTTT.

This clone was observed once. The chain has TRBV5-6 and TRBJ2-1, with 10 bases lining up with TRBD2. Germline V lookup: CDR1 SGHDT, CDR2 YYEEEE. The CDR3 is 16 amino acids. Germline trimming cut 4 bases from V and 0 bases from J; bases unmatched to any gene: 4. CDR3 coding DNA: TGTGCCAGCAGCGTAGCGGGGGGCAGCTCCTACAATGAGCAGTTCTTC. Translation: CASSVAGGSSYNEQFF.

DNA of the CDR3: TGCGCCAGCACCAGGACAGGGGGCCCCTACGAGCAGTACTTC. It specifies CASTRTGGPYEQYF. The V gene is TRBV10-1, the J gene TRBJ2-7; 11 bases are a match to TRBD1. Germline V CDR1 and CDR2: WNHNN, SYGVQD (reference sequence). The CDR3 consists of 14 residues. The trim removed 7 bases at V and 2 bases at J, leaving 4 bases unmatched.

The chain links TRBV4-2 to TRBJ2-2; TRBD2 is a possible D gene (6 bases). This CDR3 has 16 residues. Trimming shortened V by 5 bases and J by 5 bases, and 18 bases separated the two germline ends. Germline V CDR1 and CDR2: LGHNA, YNFKEQ. The CDR3 DNA reads as TGTGCCAGCAGCAACCGGGACGGGGGTGGAACCGGGGAGCTGTTTTTT. This translates into CASSNRDGGGTGELFF.

This chain joins TRBV5-1 and TRBJ1-2; 10 bases match TRBD1. Trimming at V came to 4 bases and at J to 5 bases, leaving 8 bases not matched to a gene. Germline CDR1 and CDR2: SGHRS and YFSETQ. The CDR3 consists of 15 residues. The CDR3 spells CASSPTGTGEYGYTF. CDR3 in DNA: TGCGCCAGCAGCCCCACCGGGACAGGGGAGTATGGCTACACCTTC.

This clone was seen a handful of times. V is TRBV30 and J is TRBJ1-1; D remains unclear. The germline V gene has CDR1 GTSNPN and CDR2 SVGIG (reference sequence). The CDR3 has 14 residues. Trimming took off 3 bases at V and 7 bases at J, with 18 bases between the two ends. The CDR3 DNA reads TGTGCCTGGAGGTCTCAGGTCGGGGTGGTTGAAGCTTTCTTT. This translates into CAWRSQVGVVEAFF.

The J gene is TRBJ1-1, the V gene TRBV7-9; D possibly corresponds to TRBD1 (5 bases). CDR3 size: 15 residues. Germline V gene data show CDR1 as SEHNR and CDR2 as FQNEAQ (reference sequence). The V end was cut by 0 bases, the J end by 6 bases, with 14 bases between. The CDR3 protein is CASSLARQGSAEAFF. The DNA for the CDR3 is TGTGCCAGCAGCTTAGCCCGGCAGGGAAGCGCTGAAGCTTTCTTT.

The chain carries TRBV9 and TRBJ1-2; D gene unclear. This CDR3 has 13 residues. The V gene lost 0 bases and the J gene lost 1 base, with 4 bases spanning the gap. The germline CDR1 and CDR2 sequences are SGDLS and YYNGEE. The CDR3 DNA follows: TGTGCCAGCAGCGTAGGGTTTAACTATGGCTACACCTTC. Translated: CASSVGFNYGYTF.